A selection of T cell receptor beta chains follows, all from one sample in a study of T cells in localized non-small cell lung cancer. The protocol was immunoSEQ multiplex PCR, while the TCRdb copy is restricted to in-frame clones and leaves out a portion. Seen here are about 1,600 clones, roughly a quarter observed once, and the top ten hold 13%. Sequenced material: normal lung tissue next to the tumor, taken before any cancer treatment. The receptors originated from a man aged 35-69 years with stage II squamous cell lung carcinoma. Each CDR3 is given with its conserved first and last residue. Each record gives: V gene, D gene, J gene, clone size, CDR3 protein, CDR3 DNA. D genes are given only for firm matches. Not every row has a clone size; where given, it reads once, few, many or a size class.

>TRBV11-3|-|TRBJ1-1|few
CASSRLTGSNTEAFF
TGTGCCAGCAGCCGACTGACAGGTTCGAACACTGAAGCTTTCTTT
>TRBV11-3|-|TRBJ1-1|-
CASSKTALNTEAFF
TGTGCCAGCAGTAAAACAGCACTGAACACTGAAGCTTTCTTT
>TRBV11-3|-|TRBJ2-1|medium-sized
CASSSPGLAFYNEQFF
TGTGCCAGCAGCTCCCCGGGCCTAGCGTTCTACAATGAGCAGTTCTTC
>TRBV29-1|TRBD1|TRBJ2-2|-
CSVRQGRTGELFF
TGCAGCGTCCGACAGGGCCGCACCGGGGAGCTGTTTTTT
>TRBV19|-|TRBJ2-5|-
CASSPQNTRWGEETQYF
TGTGCCAGTAGTCCCCAGAATACTAGGTGGGGAGAAGAGACCCAGTACTTC
>TRBV11-3|TRBD1|TRBJ1-4|-
CASSVGTGREKLFF
TGTGCCAGCAGCGTCGGGACAGGGAGGGAAAAACTGTTTTTT
>TRBV11-3|-|TRBJ2-5|-
CASTGGGGRGAQYF
TGTGCCAGCACCGGCGGCGGTGGGAGAGGGGCCCAGTACTTC
>TRBV27|-|TRBJ1-1|-
CASSPFPPEAFF
TGTGCCAGCAGTCCCTTCCCCCCCGAGGCTTTCTTT
>TRBV11-3|-|TRBJ1-1|few
CASSPLGWGENTEAFF
TGTGCCAGCAGCCCCCTAGGCTGGGGGGAGAACACTGAAGCTTTCTTT
>TRBV9|-|TRBJ2-2|medium-sized
CASSVASQGNTGELFF
TGTGCCAGCAGCGTAGCTTCTCAGGGGAACACCGGGGAGCTGTTTTTT
>TRBV6-8|-|TRBJ1-1|few
CASTHRAGMNTEAFF
TGTGCCAGCACGCACCGGGCAGGGATGAACACTGAAGCTTTCTTT
>TRBV6-8|-|TRBJ2-7|few
CASRQTGVARTYEQYF
TGTGCCAGCAGGCAGACGGGGGTGGCAAGGACCTACGAGCAGTACTTC
>TRBV19|-|TRBJ1-1|-
CASSRGVGMGTEAFF
TGTGCCAGTAGTCGGGGGGTGGGGATGGGCACTGAAGCTTTCTTT
>TRBV11-3|TRBD1|TRBJ1-5|large
CASSPLVQGDQPQHF
TGTGCCAGCAGCCCGTTAGTTCAGGGGGACCAGCCCCAGCATTTT
>TRBV11-3|-|TRBJ1-1|few
CASSPRPWNTEAFF
TGTGCCAGCAGCCCCCGCCCGTGGAACACTGAAGCTTTCTTT
>TRBV6-8|-|TRBJ2-3|few
CAIRAIRASSLDTQYF
TGTGCCATCAGGGCCATTAGAGCTTCGTCCCTTGATACGCAGTATTTT
>TRBV6-8|-|TRBJ2-1|large
CASSSQRVGGNEQFF
TGTGCCAGCAGTTCACAGCGTGTGGGGGGAAATGAGCAGTTCTTC
>TRBV9|-|TRBJ2-3|medium-sized
CASSAGGGPDTQYF
TGTGCCAGCAGCGCGGGAGGGGGCCCAGATACGCAGTATTTT
>TRBV9|-|TRBJ1-4|-
CASTRAGGIGEKLFF
TGTGCCAGCACCCGGGCGGGGGGCATAGGAGAAAAACTGTTTTTT
>TRBV6-8|TRBD1|TRBJ1-1|-
CASSLPQGAVTEAFF
TGTGCCAGCAGCCTACCACAGGGGGCTGTCACTGAAGCTTTCTTT
>TRBV5-1|-|TRBJ1-3|-
CASSLGRLGGGNTIYF
TGCGCCAGCAGCTTAGGGCGGCTTGGGGGTGGAAACACCATATATTTT
>TRBV11-3|-|TRBJ2-7|-
CASSRRTRSIRNEQYF
TGTGCCAGCAGCCGTAGGACGCGGAGTATTAGGAACGAGCAGTACTTC
>TRBV18|-|TRBJ1-1|large
CASSPQTLEAFF
TGTGCCAGCTCACCACAGACTCTTGAAGCTTTCTTT
>TRBV11-3|-|TRBJ1-5|large
CASSLDSETRYQPQHF
TGTGCCAGCAGCTTAGATTCCGAGACAAGATATCAGCCCCAGCATTTT
>TRBV11-3|-|TRBJ2-7|few
CASSSPQATYYEQYF
TGTGCCAGCAGCTCCCCCCAGGCTACCTACTACGAGCAGTACTTC
>TRBV6-8|-|TRBJ1-1|few
CASSRGHPGEAFF
TGTGCCAGCAGCCGGGGACACCCTGGCGAAGCTTTCTTT
>TRBV1|-|TRBJ1-1|few
CASSQGGANTEAFF
TGCGCCAGCAGCCAAGGCGGGGCTAACACTGAAGCTTTCTTT
>TRBV11-3|-|TRBJ2-7|-
CASSLEGAGAVAGEQYF
TGTGCCAGCAGCTTAGAAGGGGCAGGGGCGGTTGCGGGCGAGCAGTACTTC
>TRBV6-8|-|TRBJ1-1|-
CASRDNRLNTEAFF
TGTGCCTCCCGGGACAATCGGCTGAACACTGAAGCTTTCTTT
>TRBV19|-|TRBJ1-1|-
CASKDRLNTEAFF
TGTGCCAGTAAGGACAGACTGAACACTGAAGCTTTCTTT
>TRBV19|-|TRBJ1-5|-
CASSIRQQMNQPQHF
TGTGCCAGTAGTATAAGACAGCAAATGAATCAGCCCCAGCATTTT
>TRBV7-4|-|TRBJ1-4|few
CASSPTAAEKLFF
TGTGCCAGCAGCCCGACGGCGGCTGAAAAACTGTTTTTT
>TRBV7-8|-|TRBJ2-7|medium-sized
CASSWGSPTEQYF
TGTGCCAGCAGCTGGGGGAGCCCGACCGAGCAGTACTTC
>TRBV18|-|TRBJ1-1|few
CASSYRVGNTEAFF
TGTGCCAGCTCATACAGGGTTGGGAACACTGAAGCTTTCTTT
>TRBV28|-|TRBJ2-1|-
CASSPRGWEGNNEQFF
TGTGCCAGCAGTCCGCGGGGATGGGAAGGGAACAATGAGCAGTTCTTC
>TRBV2|-|TRBJ1-5|few
CASSETVGEEQPQHF
TGTGCCAGCAGTGAGACGGTGGGGGAAGAACAGCCCCAGCATTTT
>TRBV9|-|TRBJ2-6|medium-sized
CASSPGDTPLTF
TGTGCCAGCAGCCCCGGGGACACCCCTTTGACTTTC
>TRBV9|-|TRBJ2-6|-
CASSVRVSGANVLTF
TGTGCCAGCAGCGTACGAGTCTCTGGGGCCAACGTCCTGACTTTC
>TRBV14|-|TRBJ2-1|once
CASSRYREYEQFF
TGTGCCAGCAGCCGATACAGGGAATATGAGCAGTTCTTC
>TRBV19|-|TRBJ1-5|-
CASSIWGYNQPQHF
TGTGCCAGTAGTATCTGGGGGTACAATCAGCCCCAGCATTTT
>TRBV5-1|-|TRBJ2-7|once
CASSLWTDDYEQYF
TGCGCCAGCAGCCTGTGGACAGACGACTACGAGCAGTACTTC
>TRBV11-3|-|TRBJ2-7|medium-sized
CASSSRTEVAYEQYF
TGTGCCAGCAGCTCCCGGACCGAGGTGGCCTACGAGCAGTACTTC
>TRBV19|TRBD2|TRBJ2-1|-
CASRKSGSGFEQFF
TGTGCCAGTAGAAAGAGCGGGAGTGGTTTCGAGCAGTTCTTC
>TRBV6-8|TRBD2|TRBJ2-5|few
CASSLTPIWASGIQETQYF
TGTGCCAGCAGTCTCACGCCAATATGGGCTAGCGGGATTCAAGAGACCCAGTACTTC
>TRBV19|TRBD1|TRBJ1-5|-
CASSTQGGLLGNQPQHF
TGTGCCAGTAGCACACAGGGGGGTCTCCTGGGCAATCAGCCCCAGCATTTT
>TRBV30|-|TRBJ1-2|-
CASTVGRANYGYTF
TGTGCCTCAACAGTCGGAAGAGCTAACTATGGCTACACCTTC
>TRBV10-2|TRBD2|TRBJ2-5|few
CASSTSGETQYF
TGCGCCAGCAGTACTAGCGGAGAGACCCAGTACTTC
>TRBV10-2|-|TRBJ1-2|few
CASSEGETLYGYTF
TGCGCCAGCAGTGAGGGAGAGACGCTATATGGCTACACCTTC
>TRBV11-3|TRBD2|TRBJ2-1|-
CASSIGTPKGGRNEQFF
TGTGCCAGCAGCATTGGAACCCCTAAGGGAGGGAGGAATGAGCAGTTCTTC
>TRBV5-1|TRBD2|TRBJ2-3|few
CASSWVGLAGTDTQYF
TGCGCCAGCAGCTGGGTGGGACTAGCTGGGACAGATACGCAGTATTTT
>TRBV19|-|TRBJ1-3|-
CASTPTGRLSMSSGNTIYF
TGTGCCAGCACCCCGACAGGCCGGCTTTCTATGAGCTCTGGAAACACCATATATTTT
>TRBV5-1|-|TRBJ1-4|-
CASSLEGVGNEKLFF
TGCGCCAGCAGCTTGGAGGGTGTGGGGAATGAAAAACTGTTTTTT
>TRBV11-3|-|TRBJ1-5|-
CASSLGRDPNQPQHF
TGTGCCAGCAGTCTCGGCAGGGATCCCAATCAGCCCCAGCATTTT
>TRBV11-3|-|TRBJ2-2|-
CASSFMTESHGELFF
TGTGCCAGCAGCTTCATGACAGAATCCCACGGGGAGCTGTTTTTT
>TRBV11-3|TRBD2|TRBJ2-1|medium-sized
CASSPLPLKAGEDNEQFF
TGTGCCAGCAGCCCCCTACCTTTGAAAGCGGGAGAAGATAATGAGCAGTTCTTC
>TRBV19|TRBD2|TRBJ2-7|-
CASAIAGGRYEQYF
TGTGCCAGCGCTATAGCGGGAGGGCGATACGAGCAGTACTTC
>TRBV11-3|TRBD2|TRBJ2-1|medium-sized
CASSSGLAGASYNEQFF
TGTGCCAGCAGCTCAGGACTAGCGGGGGCGTCCTACAATGAGCAGTTCTTC
>TRBV10-2|TRBD2|TRBJ2-5|once
CASSEGTSGTQYF
TGCGCCAGCAGTGAAGGGACTAGCGGGACCCAGTACTTC